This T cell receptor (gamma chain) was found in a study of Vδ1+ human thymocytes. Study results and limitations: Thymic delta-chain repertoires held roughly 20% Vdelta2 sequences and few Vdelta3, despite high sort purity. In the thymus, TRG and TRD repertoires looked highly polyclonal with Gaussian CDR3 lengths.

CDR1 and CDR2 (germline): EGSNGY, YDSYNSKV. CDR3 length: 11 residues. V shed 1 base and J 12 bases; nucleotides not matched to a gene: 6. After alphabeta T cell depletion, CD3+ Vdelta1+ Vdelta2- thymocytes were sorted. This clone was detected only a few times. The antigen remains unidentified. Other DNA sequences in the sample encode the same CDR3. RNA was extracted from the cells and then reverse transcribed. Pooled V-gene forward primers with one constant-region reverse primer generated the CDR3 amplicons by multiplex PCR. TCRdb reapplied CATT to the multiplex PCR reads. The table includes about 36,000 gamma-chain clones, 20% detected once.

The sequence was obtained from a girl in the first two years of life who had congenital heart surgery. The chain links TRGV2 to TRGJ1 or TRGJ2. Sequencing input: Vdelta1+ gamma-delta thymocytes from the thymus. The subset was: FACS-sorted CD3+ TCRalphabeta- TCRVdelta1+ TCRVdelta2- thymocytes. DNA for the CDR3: TGTGCCACCTGGGACGGCCCCCGGAAACTCTTT. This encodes CATWDGPRKLF.